Below, 23 T cell receptor beta chains from the same sample are listed, as sequenced in a study of cytomegalovirus exposure and HLA in healthy donors. It was with 60 Vbeta and 13 Jbeta primers that the PCR ran. The assay was immunoSEQ multiplex PCR, and TCRdb's table has in-frame clones only and misses some. The table lists 99,000 or so clones, about 80% of them singletons, with over 2% in the top ten. What was sequenced was PBMCs. These receptors were obtained from a man younger than 40 in good health and CMV-seronegative.

The chain is built from TRBV19 and TRBJ2-7, with 8 positions matching TRBD2. The V segment lost 9 bases and the J segment 1 base; nucleotides outside the gene matches: 11. Germline V lookup: CDR1 LNHDA, CDR2 SQIVND (reference sequence). The CDR3 spans 15 residues. The CDR3 region is CASKWREDPSYEQYF. Written as DNA, the CDR3 is TGTGCCAGCAAGTGGCGGGAGGACCCTTCCTACGAGCAGTACTTC.

The rearrangement links TRBV10-2 to TRBJ2-1; 10 bases match TRBD2. CDR1 is WSHSY and CDR2 is SAAADI in the germline V gene. CDR3 length: 19 residues. V was pared by 4 bases and J by 0 bases, with 12 bases of the junction left unmatched. The CDR3 spells CASSARPSGGGSSYNEQFF. The CDR3 bases are TGCGCCAGCAGTGCCCGGCCCAGCGGGGGGGGAAGCTCCTACAATGAGCAGTTCTTC.

For the CDR3, the DNA is TGCAGCGTTGAAGATGGTGGGGGCAGCGAGCAGTACTTC. Its protein product is CSVEDGGGSEQYF. The chain has TRBV29-1 and TRBJ2-7; the D gene is possibly TRBD1 (6 bases). The germline V and J ends were trimmed by 0 bases and 6 bases, with 12 bases remaining between them. Looked up from germline, CDR1 is SQVTM and CDR2 is ANQGSEA. There are 13 residues in the CDR3.

This chain uses TRBV10-3 with TRBJ2-1, with 11 bases fitting TRBD1. V dropped 9 bases and J dropped 6; count of bases not matched to a gene: 1. CDR1 and CDR2 (germline): ENHRY, SYGVKD. The CDR3 contains 12 residues. In DNA form, the CDR3 reads TGTGCCATTGGGACAGGGGGCAATGAGCAGTTCTTC. The encoded protein is CAIGTGGNEQFF.

A few counts support this clone. This chain links TRBV27 with TRBJ1-3; a weak D match, TRBD1 (5 bases). The CDR3 runs 13 residues. CDR1 is MNHEY, CDR2 SMNVEV, per germline (reference sequence). V was shortened by 3 bases and J by 4 bases, with 7 bases between the two germline ends. The CDR3 region is CASSFDSGNTIYF. In DNA form, the CDR3 reads TGTGCCAGCAGTTTTGACAGCGGAAACACCATATATTTT.

This clone was observed once. The CDR3 DNA follows: TGTGCCAGCAGTGAATCGGGTGGGTCCTACGAGCAGTACTTC. It encodes CASSESGGSYEQYF. The V call is TRBV2, the J call TRBJ2-7, with no clear D. Trimming removed 2 bases from V and 1 base from J, with 9 bases in between. This CDR3 is 14 amino acids long. Germline assignment: CDR1 SNHLY and CDR2 FYNNEI.

In regard to this clone: The sample holds other DNA sequences that translate to the same CDR3. The rearrangement links TRBV6-5 to TRBJ1-6; 10 bases match TRBD1. V gave up 5 bases and J gave up 10 bases; unmatched junction bases: 8. The CDR3 has 15 residues. Germline lookup yields CDR1 MNHEY and CDR2 SVGAGI. CDR3 in DNA: TGTGCCAGCAGTAAAACCGGGACAGGGGAGTCACCCCTCCACTTT. It encodes CASSKTGTGESPLHF.

This chain joins TRBV13 and TRBJ1-6; 10 nucleotides match TRBD1. J was trimmed by 9 bases and V by 5 bases; bases with no gene match: 7. Germline CDR1 PRHDT, CDR2 FYEKMQ (reference sequence). CDR3 length equals 15 residues. The CDR3 DNA reads as TGTGCCAGCAGCACTGCCGGGACAGGGGTTTCACCCCTCCACTTT. Translated: CASSTAGTGVSPLHF.

The genes are TRBV5-1 and TRBJ2-2, with 9 nucleotides matching TRBD2. This CDR3 contains 17 residues. The germline gives CDR1 SGHRS, CDR2 YFSETQ. Trimming cost V 0 bases and J 1 base; bases outside gene matches: 4. The CDR3 protein is CASSLVRGGKNTGELFF. The CDR3 DNA follows: TGCGCCAGCAGCTTGGTGCGGGGGGGAAAGAACACCGGGGAGCTGTTTTTT.

J is TRBJ2-1 and V is TRBV2; 13 nucleotides agree with TRBD2. Germline CDR1 reads SNHLY; CDR2 reads FYNNEI. J gave up 4 bases and V 4 bases, and 7 bases lay outside the gene matches. The length of the CDR3 is 17 residues. For the CDR3, the DNA is TGTGCCAGCAGTGCGCTACTAGCGGGAGGGGCGTACAATGAGCAGTTCTTC. Protein product: CASSALLAGGAYNEQFF.

This sequence joins TRBV29-1 and TRBJ2-7; possibly TRBD1 for D (7 bases). Trimming removed 4 bases at V and 4 bases at J, with 14 bases between. The germline CDR1 and CDR2 sequences are SQVTM and ANQGSEA. This CDR3 comprises 13 residues. CDR3 sequence: CSVVGGGGYEQYF. CDR3 nucleotide sequence: TGCAGCGTTGTCGGAGGGGGCGGGTACGAGCAGTACTTC.

The chain links TRBV11-2 to TRBJ1-1; D may be TRBD1 (6 bases). V was shortened by 1 base and J by 10 bases, with 10 bases between the two germline ends. Germline loops: CDR1 SGHAT, CDR2 FQNNGV. The CDR3 is 12 residues long. The CDR3 DNA follows: TGTGCCAGCAGCTTAGTTGTGGGGGCAGCTTTCTTT. Amino acids: CASSLVVGAAFF.

The chain couples TRBV6-1 to TRBJ1-2; weak D call: TRBD1 (5 bases). CDR1 and CDR2 (germline): MNHNS, SASEGT. V was shortened by 3 bases and J by 8 bases, with 16 bases between the two germline ends. The CDR3 has 14 amino acids. The CDR3 DNA sequence: TGTGCCAGCAGTGATTTTGGCAGGGTAGAAGGCTACACCTTC. Its protein product is CASSDFGRVEGYTF.

The chain joins TRBV27 to TRBJ1-5, with D unresolved. Deletions cut 5 bases from V and 0 bases from J, with 8 bases between. The CDR3 length is 14 residues. Germline V CDR1 and CDR2: MNHEY, SMNVEV (reference sequence). DNA for the CDR3: TGTGCCAGCAGTCTAACCTCTAGCAATCAGCCCCAGCATTTT. Protein: CASSLTSSNQPQHF.

This sequence joins TRBV7-2 and TRBJ2-5, with unresolved D. This CDR3 spans 13 amino acids. Germline loops: CDR1 SGHTA, CDR2 FQGNSA. Trimming stripped 0 bases from V and 4 bases from J, with 6 bases between. The CDR3 DNA reads TGTGCCAGCAGCTTAGCGAGTGTAGAGACCCAGTACTTC. It specifies CASSLASVETQYF.

The chain uses TRBV7-2 and TRBJ1-1; TRBD1 might be the D (5 bases). The CDR3 runs to 14 residues. V lost 4 bases, J lost 8 bases, and 17 bases lay in between. The germline V gene has CDR1 SGHTA and CDR2 FQGNSA. CDR3 protein: CASSSTVGSREAFF. DNA for the CDR3: TGTGCCAGCAGCTCGACAGTAGGGTCCAGGGAAGCTTTCTTT.

This rearrangement joins TRBV10-1 to TRBJ2-3; the match to TRBD2 covers 7 bases. Looked up from germline, CDR1 is WNHNN and CDR2 is SYGVQD (reference sequence). This CDR3 has 14 residues. In DNA form, the CDR3 reads TGCGCAGGCCGGTCGGGGGGAGTCCCAGATACGCAGTATTTT. Encoded protein: CAGRSGGVPDTQYF.

This clone is classed as medium-sized. The genes are TRBV19 and TRBJ2-7, with D perhaps TRBD2 (6 bases). The CDR3 runs 13 residues. Germline V gives CDR1 LNHDA, CDR2 SQIVND (reference sequence). V gave up 5 bases and J gave up 3 bases, with 11 bases separating them. The CDR3 is CASSPKGLYEQYF. The CDR3 nucleotides are TGTGCCAGTAGTCCAAAGGGACTCTACGAGCAGTACTTC.

The chain is built from TRBV7-8 and TRBJ2-2, with 10 bases aligning to TRBD1. J was trimmed by 1 base and V by 3 bases; bases with no gene match: 8. Looked up from germline, CDR1 is SGHVS and CDR2 is FQNEAQ. The CDR3 runs to 18 residues. CDR3 sequence: CASSFGDRGKLNTGELFF. The CDR3 coding sequence is TGTGCCAGCAGCTTCGGGGACAGGGGCAAATTGAACACCGGGGAGCTGTTTTTT.

The V call is TRBV19, the J call TRBJ2-3, with D possibly being TRBD1 (6 bases). Germline loops: CDR1 LNHDA, CDR2 SQIVND (reference sequence). The CDR3 has 12 amino acids. Trimming pared 5 bases from V and 4 bases from J, leaving 7 bases between. Written as DNA, the CDR3 is TGTGCCAGTAGTGCAGGGGCAGATACGCAGTATTTT. The encoded protein is CASSAGADTQYF.

Here the CDR3 reads CASSFRGSRVDTQYF. The DNA for the CDR3 is TGTGCCAGCAGTTTTCGGGGGTCTCGAGTGGATACGCAGTATTTT. This rearrangement joins TRBV28 to TRBJ2-3, with D perhaps TRBD2 (6 bases). The germline gives CDR1 MDHEN, CDR2 SYDVKM. The germline V and J ends were trimmed by 3 bases and 6 bases, with 16 bases remaining between them. The length of the CDR3 is 15 residues.

The chain recombines TRBV28 with TRBJ2-4, with a possible D match to TRBD1 (6 bases). The V gene lost 5 bases and the J gene lost 0 bases, with 17 bases spanning the gap. CDR3 size: 17 residues. Germline V CDR1 and CDR2: MDHEN, SYDVKM. CDR3 sequence: CASSPSTGSLAKNIQYF. CDR3 nucleotides: TGTGCCAGCAGTCCCTCGACAGGATCCCTAGCCAAAAACATTCAGTACTTC.

The chain is built from TRBV5-1 and TRBJ1-1; no firm D call. This CDR3 region has 13 residues. V dropped 2 bases and J dropped 1 base, with 6 bases sitting between them. From germline, CDR1 is SGHRS and CDR2 YFSETQ. CDR3 loop: CASSFTANTEAFF. CDR3 bases: TGCGCCAGCAGCTTTACAGCGAACACTGAAGCTTTCTTT.